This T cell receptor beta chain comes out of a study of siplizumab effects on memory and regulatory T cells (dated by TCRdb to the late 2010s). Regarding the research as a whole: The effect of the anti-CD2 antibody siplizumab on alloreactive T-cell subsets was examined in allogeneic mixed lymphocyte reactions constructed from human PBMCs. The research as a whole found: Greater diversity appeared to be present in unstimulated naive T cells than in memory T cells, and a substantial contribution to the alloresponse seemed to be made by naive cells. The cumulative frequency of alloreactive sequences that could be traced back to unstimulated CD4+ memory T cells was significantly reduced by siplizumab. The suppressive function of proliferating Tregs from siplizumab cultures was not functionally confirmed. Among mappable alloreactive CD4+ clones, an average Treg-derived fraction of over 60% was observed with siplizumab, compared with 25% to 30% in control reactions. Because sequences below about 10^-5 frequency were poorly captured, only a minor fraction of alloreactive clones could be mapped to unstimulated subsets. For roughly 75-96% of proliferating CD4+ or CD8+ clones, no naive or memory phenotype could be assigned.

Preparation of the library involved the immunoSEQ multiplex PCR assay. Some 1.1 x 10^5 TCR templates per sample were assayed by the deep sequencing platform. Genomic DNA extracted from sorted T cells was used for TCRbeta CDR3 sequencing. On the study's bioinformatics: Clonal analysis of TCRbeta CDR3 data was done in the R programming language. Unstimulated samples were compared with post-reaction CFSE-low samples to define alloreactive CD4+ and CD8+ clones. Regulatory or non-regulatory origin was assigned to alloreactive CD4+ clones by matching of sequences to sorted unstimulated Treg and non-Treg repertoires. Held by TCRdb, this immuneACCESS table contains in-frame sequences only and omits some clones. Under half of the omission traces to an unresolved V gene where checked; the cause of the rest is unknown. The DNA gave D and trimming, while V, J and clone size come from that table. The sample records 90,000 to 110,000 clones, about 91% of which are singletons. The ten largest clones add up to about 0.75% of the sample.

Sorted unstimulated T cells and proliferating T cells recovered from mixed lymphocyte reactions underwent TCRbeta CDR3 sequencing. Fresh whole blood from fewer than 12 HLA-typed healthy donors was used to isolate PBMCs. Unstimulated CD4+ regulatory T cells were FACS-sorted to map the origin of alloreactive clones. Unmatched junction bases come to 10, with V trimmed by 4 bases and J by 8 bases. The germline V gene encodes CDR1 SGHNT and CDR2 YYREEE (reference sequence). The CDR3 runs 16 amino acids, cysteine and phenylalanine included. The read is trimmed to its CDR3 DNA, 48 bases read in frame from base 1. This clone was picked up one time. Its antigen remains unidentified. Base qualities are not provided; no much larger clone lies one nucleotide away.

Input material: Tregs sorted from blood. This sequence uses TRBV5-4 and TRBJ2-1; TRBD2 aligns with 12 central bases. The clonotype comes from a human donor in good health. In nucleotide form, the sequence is TGTGCCAGCAGCCCAATCCTAGCGGGGGGGTTTCATGAGCAGTTCTTC. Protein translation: CASSPILAGGFHEQFF.